This is a list of T cell receptor beta chains from one sample in a study of T cells in Graves' hyperthyroidism and ophthalmopathy. From the multiplex PCR reads, TCRdb called clonotypes with MiXCR, one entry per CDR3 protein. Here the sample spans about 640,000 distinct CDR3 sequences, around 13% being singletons. Sequencing was performed on blood. These receptors all stem from a woman aged 45-65 years with Graves' ophthalmopathy. Both conserved end residues are part of each CDR3. D genes are given only for firm matches. Part of the rows lack a size; the others show once, few, many or a class for expanded clones.

clone_size: many
j_call: TRBJ2-3
v_call: TRBV20-1
d_call: -
cdr3_nt: TGCAGTGCTCCGACGGACGGTAGCACAGATACGCAGTATTTT
cdr3_aa: CSAPTDGSTDTQYF

clone_size: few
j_call: TRBJ2-3
v_call: TRBV20-1
d_call: -
cdr3_nt: TGCAGTGCTGAGGGTAGGGATACGCAGTATTTT
cdr3_aa: CSAEGRDTQYF

clone_size: many
j_call: TRBJ2-1
v_call: TRBV11-1
d_call: TRBD2
cdr3_nt: TGTGCCAGCAGCTTAGTATTAGCGGGAGCTGAGCAGTTCTTC
cdr3_aa: CASSLVLAGAEQFF

clone_size: many
j_call: TRBJ2-1
v_call: TRBV5-1
d_call: TRBD2
cdr3_nt: TGCGCCAGCAGCACCGGGACTAGCGAGCAGTTCTTC
cdr3_aa: CASSTGTSEQFF

clone_size: few
j_call: TRBJ1-1
v_call: TRBV20-1
d_call: TRBD1
cdr3_nt: TGCAGTGCGATCAAACGGACAGGGGGCACTGAAGCTTTCTTT
cdr3_aa: CSAIKRTGGTEAFF

clone_size: many
j_call: TRBJ2-1
v_call: TRBV7-3
d_call: -
cdr3_nt: TGTGCCAGCAGCTCTTTCCCGTGGGAAACTCGCAATGAGCAGTTCTTC
cdr3_aa: CASSSFPWETRNEQFF

clone_size: once
j_call: TRBJ2-7
v_call: TRBV29-1
d_call: TRBD2
cdr3_nt: TGCAGCGTTTTAGCGGGAGGGGTCTACGAGCAGTACTTC
cdr3_aa: CSVLAGGVYEQYF

clone_size: many
j_call: TRBJ1-1
v_call: TRBV20-1
d_call: -
cdr3_nt: TGCAGTGCAAGAGGGGATTCTGAAGCTTTCTTT
cdr3_aa: CSARGDSEAFF

clone_size: few
j_call: TRBJ2-1
v_call: TRBV28
d_call: TRBD2
cdr3_nt: TGTGCCAGCAGTTTCGTTAGCGGGAGGACTGGCTCCTACAATGAGCAGTTCTTC
cdr3_aa: CASSFVSGRTGSYNEQFF

clone_size: -
j_call: TRBJ2-7
v_call: TRBV3-2
d_call: -
cdr3_nt: TGTGCCAGCAGCCAAGATGCCACTAGCGGGAGGGTTGAGCAGTACTTC
cdr3_aa: CASSQDATSGRVEQYF

clone_size: many
j_call: TRBJ2-1
v_call: TRBV24-1
d_call: TRBD1
cdr3_nt: TGTGCCAGTGGGACAGGGGCGTGGGATGAGCAGTTCTTC
cdr3_aa: CASGTGAWDEQFF

clone_size: many
j_call: TRBJ2-3
v_call: TRBV20-1
d_call: -
cdr3_nt: TGCAGCTGGTTGTGGAGAATCACAGATACGCAGTATTTT
cdr3_aa: CSWLWRITDTQYF

clone_size: -
j_call: TRBJ1-4
v_call: TRBV5-1
d_call: TRBD1
cdr3_nt: TGCGCCAGCAGCACTCGGACAGGTGAAAAACTGTTTTTT
cdr3_aa: CASSTRTGEKLFF

clone_size: many
j_call: TRBJ2-1
v_call: TRBV24-1
d_call: TRBD1
cdr3_nt: TGTGCCACCAGTGATTCGTGGACAGGAGGAGGTGAGCAGTTCTTC
cdr3_aa: CATSDSWTGGGEQFF

clone_size: many
j_call: TRBJ2-7
v_call: TRBV7-9
d_call: TRBD2
cdr3_nt: TGTGCCAGCAGCGCCCCGGGACTAGCGTCCAACGAGCAGTACTTC
cdr3_aa: CASSAPGLASNEQYF

clone_size: -
j_call: TRBJ2-7
v_call: TRBV12-3/TRBV12-4
d_call: -
cdr3_nt: TGTGCCAGCAGTCCTCCCGGGGCTTCGTTTAATAGGGACGAGCAGTACTTC
cdr3_aa: CASSPPGASFNRDEQYF

clone_size: -
j_call: TRBJ1-3
v_call: TRBV6-5
d_call: -
cdr3_nt: TGTGCCAGCAGTTCACAGTCAAACACCATATATTTT
cdr3_aa: CASSSQSNTIYF

clone_size: few
j_call: TRBJ2-7
v_call: TRBV29-1
d_call: -
cdr3_nt: TGCAGCGTTCTACGGGACGTCTCCTACGAGCAGTACTTC
cdr3_aa: CSVLRDVSYEQYF

clone_size: many
j_call: TRBJ2-1
v_call: TRBV18
d_call: -
cdr3_nt: TGTGCCAGCGCCCAGGGAGGGGGATACAATGAGCAGTTCTTC
cdr3_aa: CASAQGGGYNEQFF

clone_size: many
j_call: TRBJ1-4
v_call: TRBV7-9
d_call: TRBD1
cdr3_nt: TGTGCCAGCAGCCCCGGGACAGGGGGTGAAAAACTGTTTTTT
cdr3_aa: CASSPGTGGEKLFF

clone_size: many
j_call: TRBJ1-2
v_call: TRBV6-5
d_call: -
cdr3_nt: TGTGCCAGCAGTTACGGGGGAGGCTACACCTTC
cdr3_aa: CASSYGGGYTF

clone_size: many
j_call: TRBJ2-7
v_call: TRBV20-1
d_call: -
cdr3_nt: TGCAGTCAACCCGGGGTCTACGAGCAGTACTTC
cdr3_aa: CSQPGVYEQYF

clone_size: many
j_call: TRBJ2-1
v_call: TRBV12-3/TRBV12-4
d_call: TRBD1
cdr3_nt: TGTGCCAGCGGGGTACAGGGGGTAGCTGAGCAGTTCTTC
cdr3_aa: CASGVQGVAEQFF

clone_size: many
j_call: TRBJ1-2
v_call: TRBV6-6
d_call: -
cdr3_nt: TGTGCCAGCAGTTACTCGATTAGCTATGGCTACACCTTC
cdr3_aa: CASSYSISYGYTF

clone_size: -
j_call: TRBJ1-2
v_call: TRBV19
d_call: -
cdr3_nt: TGTGCCAGTAGTCTGGGATTCTACGGCTACACCTTC
cdr3_aa: CASSLGFYGYTF

clone_size: many
j_call: TRBJ1-4
v_call: TRBV18
d_call: -
cdr3_nt: TGTGCCAGCTCACCGATGGGAAATGAAAAACTGTTTTTT
cdr3_aa: CASSPMGNEKLFF

clone_size: many
j_call: TRBJ2-7
v_call: TRBV18
d_call: TRBD1
cdr3_nt: TGTGCCAGCCGCACCCCCCAGGGGGCTGGGGAGCAGTACTTC
cdr3_aa: CASRTPQGAGEQYF

clone_size: -
j_call: TRBJ1-2
v_call: TRBV24-1
d_call: TRBD1
cdr3_nt: TGTGCCACCAGGGGTACAGGGGACTATGGCTACACCTTC
cdr3_aa: CATRGTGDYGYTF

clone_size: once
j_call: TRBJ2-1
v_call: TRBV7-3
d_call: TRBD1
cdr3_nt: TGTGCCAGCAGCCACGGACAGGGGACCTACAATGAGCAGTTCTTC
cdr3_aa: CASSHGQGTYNEQFF

clone_size: many
j_call: TRBJ1-1
v_call: TRBV12-3/TRBV12-4
d_call: TRBD1
cdr3_nt: TGTGCCAGCAGACAAACAGGGGGGCTCGCTGAAGCTTTCTTT
cdr3_aa: CASRQTGGLAEAFF

clone_size: -
j_call: TRBJ2-3
v_call: TRBV20-1
d_call: -
cdr3_nt: TGCAGTGCGAGGGGCGCCCTACACAGCACAGATACGCAGTGTTTT
cdr3_aa: CSARGALHSTDTQCF

clone_size: few
j_call: TRBJ2-7
v_call: TRBV20-1
d_call: -
cdr3_nt: TGCAGTGCTAGGGACTATAGTTCCTACGAGCAGCACTTC
cdr3_aa: CSARDYSSYEQHF

clone_size: many
j_call: TRBJ2-5
v_call: TRBV3-1
d_call: TRBD2
cdr3_nt: TGTGCCAGCAGCCACGGGACTAGCGGGAAGTACTTC
cdr3_aa: CASSHGTSGKYF

clone_size: few
j_call: TRBJ2-7
v_call: TRBV5-1
d_call: -
cdr3_nt: TGCGCCAGCAGCGTCGGGGGTAACCCTCTCTACGAGCAGTACTTC
cdr3_aa: CASSVGGNPLYEQYF

clone_size: many
j_call: TRBJ2-1
v_call: TRBV20-1
d_call: -
cdr3_nt: TGCAGTGCTAGAGATCACCGCGGACACAATGAGCAGTTCTTC
cdr3_aa: CSARDHRGHNEQFF

clone_size: -
j_call: TRBJ2-7
v_call: TRBV7-8
d_call: -
cdr3_nt: TGTGCCAGCAGCACACGCCGACACGATACGTACGAGCAGTACTTC
cdr3_aa: CASSTRRHDTYEQYF

clone_size: -
j_call: TRBJ1-4
v_call: TRBV27
d_call: TRBD1
cdr3_nt: TGTGCCAGCAGCTCCTTGACAGGGGAAAGTGAAAAACTGTTTTTT
cdr3_aa: CASSSLTGESEKLFF

clone_size: many
j_call: TRBJ1-2
v_call: TRBV7-2
d_call: -
cdr3_nt: TGTGCCAGCAGCCGGGCGGGAGCTAACTATGGCTACACCTTC
cdr3_aa: CASSRAGANYGYTF

clone_size: many
j_call: TRBJ2-7
v_call: TRBV27
d_call: TRBD2
cdr3_nt: TGTGCCAGCAGTTTAGTAGCGGGAGGTAACGAGCAGTACTTC
cdr3_aa: CASSLVAGGNEQYF

clone_size: many
j_call: TRBJ2-2
v_call: TRBV20-1
d_call: TRBD2
cdr3_nt: TGCAGTGCTACGCTAGCGGGGGACCGGGGCGGGGAGCTGTTTTTT
cdr3_aa: CSATLAGDRGGELFF

clone_size: many
j_call: TRBJ1-5
v_call: TRBV5-1
d_call: -
cdr3_nt: TGCGCCAGCAGCTTGAATACGAATCAGCCCCAGCATTTT
cdr3_aa: CASSLNTNQPQHF

clone_size: -
j_call: TRBJ2-3
v_call: TRBV30
d_call: -
cdr3_nt: TGTGCCTGGAGTGTACGGGGTTTTAGGTTGGATACGCAGTATTTT
cdr3_aa: CAWSVRGFRLDTQYF